This entry describes one T cell receptor (beta chain). Its target is unknown. Relapses following autologous stem cell transplantation were seen in all patients, with brentuximab vedotin exposure varying. The germline gives CDR1 LNHDA, CDR2 SQIVND (reference sequence). The CDR3 covers 15 residues. V lost 5 bases to trimming and J lost 4 bases; unmatched junction nucleotides: 9. This sample stems from a study of PD-1 blockade in classical Hodgkin lymphoma. Study-wide results and limits: The study found complete responders had baseline diversity similar to newly diagnosed patients. A significant rise in TCR diversity was seen by C4D1 for CD4+ cells but not for CD8+ cells.

The table came from immunoSEQ multiplex PCR; TCRdb's copy has only in-frame clones and leaves some out. The table records 130,000 to 150,000 clones, 78% of them present only once. This clonotype originated in a human donor with classical Hodgkin lymphoma. The sample consisted of peripheral blood mononuclear cells (PBMCs), taken before the second cycle of nivolumab. The chain combines TRBV19 with TRBJ2-7; 9 bases are shared with TRBD1. CDR3 residues: CASSATGTGWYEQYF. The CDR3 bases are TGTGCCAGTAGTGCCACCGGGACAGGGTGGTACGAGCAGTACTTC.